The entry below gives a single T cell receptor beta chain sequence along with its context. Its recognized antigen is unknown. No clone much larger than this one lies a single base away; base qualities are absent. The donors were healthy, HIV-negative adults with no recently reported acute infections or vaccinations. Every donor was a Caucasian adult residing in Nashville, Tennessee, USA. CD4+ T cells were enriched through magnetic negative selection, after which naive cells were positively selected on CD45RA and the remaining negative fraction served as the memory subset. After blood collection by leukapheresis, PBMCs were isolated using Ficoll-Histopaque density gradient centrifugation and then cryopreserved in the vapor phase of liquid nitrogen. Analytical flow cytometry was used to check the purity and quantity of every magnetically sorted T cell population. Genomic DNA was isolated from every sorted fraction and measured by UV absorbance on a Nanodrop 2000c.

The source of the sample is a study of shared clonotypes between healthy human individuals (dated by TCRdb to about 2020). Regarding the complete study: A couple of women and a few men aged 18 to 49 years were included in the cohort. Libraries were prepared and TCR repertoires were sequenced by different laboratories using diverse techniques, in order to increase sequencing depth and limit assay-specific biases. To estimate repertoire size and how much clonotypes are shared between individuals, the study performed deep sequencing of blood TCR repertoires from roughly five healthy adults. Each donor's leukapheresis produced roughly between roughly 0.85 and 9 billion PBMCs. Per donor, three plates each were used for CD4 naive and CD4 memory, two for CD8 naive, and one for CD8 memory. General findings and caveats noted by the study authors: Compared with non-shared clonotypes, the clonotypes found in all four sorted-subset donors had higher generation probabilities. Based on pairwise subsampling, the degree of clonotype sharing among donors was expected to be affected by sequencing depth. About 4.5% of naive CD4, 3% to 4% of naive CD8, around 2.3% of memory CD4, and approximately 0.4% of memory CD8 clonotypes were shared across several donors. Naive subsets generally had larger estimated clonotype richness than memory subsets. Even with the large sequencing depth, rarefaction of the sorted-subset datasets indicated that sequencing was incomplete. Sampling was limited to blood, and TCR repertoires in tissue likely differ from TCR repertoires in blood. Because the study included only a small number of donors, the genetic and exposure-history diversity represented was limited.

Using the deep immunoSEQ assay, multiplex PCR amplified TCR CDR3 regions from genomic DNA. Extracted genomic DNA from each cell subset was distributed evenly across all wells of several immunoSEQ 96-well plates, and each plate was treated as a replicate. Each replicate PCR for sorted subsets received 150 to 250 ng genomic DNA, equal to about 30,000 T cell genomes. Purified libraries were measured with a Qubit 3.0 fluorometer, size-checked on a Bioanalyzer 2100, and measured again with the KAPA Library Quantification kit. Every immunoSEQ 96-well plate was sequenced on a separate single-read 150-cycle Illumina NextSeq 550 flow cell. Processing in the source paper ran as follows. Because the immunoSEQ output included only junctional sequences and no quality scores, the filtering could not be the same as the filtering used for full-length reads. To assign V/J genes and CDR3, sequences were annotated against IMGT germline references using PyIR, a Python wrapper for IgBLAST v1.9. Reads were filtered out if the reads had weak V/J assignments (E-value above 1e-6), no CDR3, stop codons, out-of-frame junctions, or ambiguous translated residues. A V3J clonotype was defined by an identical inferred V gene, J gene, and CDR3 amino acid sequence. The percentage overlap between two repertoires was calculated by dividing the number of shared unique clonotypes by the size of the smaller repertoire. Three approaches were used to assess repertoire richness: RTK rarefaction, the Chao1 estimator, and Recon v2.1 estimates of unobserved clonotypes. OLGA was used to compute generation probabilities for all TCRbeta clonotypes that the gDNA method yielded from four donors. Drawn from immuneACCESS, this table holds only the in-frame rearrangements with V and J called that TCRdb kept. Clones are partly lost; checked studies trace under half to an unresolved V gene and leave the rest unexplained. Clone size and V and J calls were adopted from that table, with D and trimming inferred from the DNA. This sample comprises approximately 2,000,000 clones, under 95% of them detected only once. The ten largest clones add up to approximately 0.4% of the sample.

This receptor was obtained from a man between 18 and 29 years old in good health. Some clones in this sample may be carry-over from other donors' samples. Sequenced sample: naive CD4+ T cells from PBMCs. The cell subset or site label, as the study defines it: CD45RA+ positively selected.

The sequenced DNA: TGTGCCAGTAGCCCCGTAGAGGGGGCTGGAAACACCATATATTTT. Translated, it gives CASSPVEGAGNTIYF. Recombination joined TRBV19 with TRBJ1-3; the best D guess is TRBD1, with 6 bases matching. The germline V gene (reference sequence) gives CDR1 as LNHDA and CDR2 as SQIVND. The CDR3 has 15 amino acids, counting the end cysteine and phenylalanine. Only CDR3 DNA is held: 45 bases, read in frame from base 1. Trimming at the junction amounts to 6 bases on V and 2 bases on J, and the germline ends lie 14 bases apart.